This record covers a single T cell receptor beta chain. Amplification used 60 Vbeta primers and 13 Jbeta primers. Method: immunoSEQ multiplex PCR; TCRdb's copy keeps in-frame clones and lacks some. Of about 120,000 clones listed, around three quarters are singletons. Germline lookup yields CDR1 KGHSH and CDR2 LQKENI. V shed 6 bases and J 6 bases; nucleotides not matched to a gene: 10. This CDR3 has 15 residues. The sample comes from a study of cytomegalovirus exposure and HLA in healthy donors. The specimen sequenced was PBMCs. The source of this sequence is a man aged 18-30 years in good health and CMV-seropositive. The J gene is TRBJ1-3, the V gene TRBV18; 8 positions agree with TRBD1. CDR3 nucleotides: TGTGCCAGCTCGACAGGACAGGGCGGCCAAAACACCATATATTTT. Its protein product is CASSTGQGGQNTIYF.